This is a list of T cell receptor beta chains from one sample in a study of T cell repertoires in cytomegalovirus infection. From the reads, TCRdb called clonotypes with MiXCR, one entry per CDR3 protein. The data contain roughly 700,000 distinct CDR3 sequences, around 32% of them seen just once; the ten biggest clones take up around a sixth. Which antigens these TCRs recognize remains unknown. The sample in question was cultured PBMCs, obtained from culture after CMV antigen stimulation. These receptors were collected from a human donor in good health (CMV status not recorded). Some clones in this sample may be carry-over from other donors' samples. The CDR3 runs from the conserved cysteine through the conserved F or W. D genes are given only for firm matches. Expanded clones get a size class; other rows say once, few or many, or leave the size out.

size | J | D | V | CDR3 | DNA
many | TRBJ2-4 | - | TRBV7-8 | CASSPVRLGAKNIQYF | TGTGCCAGCAGCCCCGTTAGACTCGGGGCCAAAAACATTCAGTACTTC
- | TRBJ2-7 | TRBD2 | TRBV6-2/TRBV6-3 | CASNPSGGAYEQYF | TGTGCCAGCAACCCTAGCGGGGGGGCCTACGAGCAGTACTTC
- | TRBJ2-5 | - | TRBV5-4 | CASSLREVQETQYF | TGTGCCAGCAGCTTGAGAGAAGTACAAGAGACCCAGTACTTC
- | TRBJ2-1 | TRBD2 | TRBV6-2/TRBV6-3 | CASRPGLPDNEQFF | TGTGCCAGCAGACCGGGACTACCTGACAATGAGCAGTTCTTC
- | TRBJ1-4 | TRBD1 | TRBV20-1 | CSAIKTPGQETTNEKLFF | TGCAGTGCAATAAAAACCCCGGGACAGGAAACAACTAATGAAAAACTGTTTTTT
- | TRBJ2-2 | - | TRBV20-1 | CSATHGGPSGELFF | TGCAGTGCTACCCACGGGGGACCAAGCGGGGAGCTGTTTTTT
- | TRBJ2-6 | - | TRBV27 | CASTSRGDSYFSGANVLTF | TGTGCCAGCACCTCACGGGGGGACAGTTACTTCTCTGGGGCCAACGTCCTGACTTTC
few | TRBJ2-5 | - | TRBV7-8 | CASSLAPSLAETQYF | TGTGCCAGCAGCTTAGCGCCTTCCCTCGCGGAGACCCAGTACTTC
few | TRBJ1-2 | - | TRBV7-9 | CASSPRRPTEIYGYTF | TGTGCCAGCAGCCCCAGAAGGCCGACAGAGATCTATGGCTACACCTTC
- | TRBJ2-7 | TRBD1 | TRBV4-1 | CASSQDRDRVSEQYF | TGCGCCAGCAGCCAAGATAGGGACAGGGTGAGCGAGCAGTACTTC
- | TRBJ1-5 | - | TRBV7-9 | CASSQQGREPQHF | TGTGCCAGCAGCCAACAGGGCCGGGAGCCCCAGCATTTT
- | TRBJ2-3 | - | TRBV7-9 | CASTPLGTTDTQYF | TGTGCCAGCACCCCACTTGGGACGACAGATACGCAGTATTTT
- | TRBJ2-3 | - | TRBV20-1 | CSAHSVTSTDTQYF | TGCAGTGCTCACAGCGTTACTAGCACAGATACGCAGTATTTT
- | TRBJ2-7 | - | TRBV6-1 | CASSTLNSYEQYF | TGTGCCAGCAGTACTCTCAATTCCTACGAGCAGTACTTC
- | TRBJ1-4 | - | TRBV19 | CASRDRGRVEKLFF | TGTGCCAGCAGGGATCGGGGCAGGGTTGAAAAACTGTTTTTT
- | TRBJ2-7 | - | TRBV6-1 | CASGEIEGEQYF | TGTGCCAGCGGTGAAATAGAGGGCGAGCAGTACTTC
few | TRBJ2-7 | TRBD1 | TRBV7-9 | CASRTGQGSSEQYF | TGTGCCAGCAGAACCGGACAGGGTTCGAGCGAGCAGTACTTC
few | TRBJ2-2 | - | TRBV12-5 | CASGLTGNGELFF | TGTGCTAGTGGTTTGACGGGGAACGGGGAGCTGTTTTTT
many | TRBJ2-3 | TRBD1 | TRBV7-2 | CASSLDRGVDTQYF | TGTGCCAGCAGCCTCGACAGGGGGGTTGATACGCAGTATTTT
many | TRBJ2-5 | - | TRBV7-2 | CASSLNRIQETQYF | TGTGCCAGCAGCTTAAACAGAATCCAAGAGACCCAGTACTTC
- | TRBJ2-1 | - | TRBV3-1 | CASSQARGDEQFF | TGTGCCAGCAGCCAAGCCAGGGGGGATGAGCAGTTCTTC
- | TRBJ1-2 | - | TRBV20-1 | CSARTGAHYGYTF | TGCAGTGCCAGAACGGGGGCCCACTATGGCTACACCTTC
- | TRBJ2-3 | TRBD2 | TRBV7-6 | CASSSSGGQDTQYF | TGTGCCAGCAGCTCGAGCGGGGGACAAGATACGCAGTATTTT
- | TRBJ1-1 | - | TRBV6-6 | CASAGAGGGDTEAFF | TGTGCCAGCGCTGGGGCGGGGGGGGGGGACACTGAAGCTTTCTTT
few | TRBJ2-7 | TRBD2 | TRBV7-9 | CASSSPSGRTNEQYF | TGTGCCAGCAGTTCCCCTAGCGGGAGGACCAACGAGCAGTACTTC
few | TRBJ2-2 | - | TRBV7-8 | CASSLLQGPGELFF | TGTGCCAGCAGCTTATTACAGGGTCCCGGGGAGCTGTTTTTT
- | TRBJ1-1 | - | TRBV19 | CASSIHITGNTEAFF | TGTGCCAGTAGTATACATATCACGGGGAACACTGAAGCTTTCTTT
many | TRBJ2-1 | TRBD1 | TRBV6-5 | CASSRTGFGNEQFF | TGTGCCAGCAGTAGGACAGGGTTCGGGAATGAGCAGTTCTTC
few | TRBJ1-3 | - | TRBV11-3 | CASSHSGDGNTIYF | TGTGCCAGCAGCCACTCAGGGGATGGAAACACCATATATTTT
many | TRBJ2-7 | TRBD2 | TRBV7-2 | CASSRTSGAPYEQYF | TGTGCCAGCAGCCGGACTAGCGGGGCCCCCTACGAGCAGTACTTC
many | TRBJ1-6 | - | TRBV11-2 | CASSFASSTVSSPLHF | TGTGCCAGCAGCTTCGCGTCCTCTACAGTTTCTTCACCCCTCCACTTT
- | TRBJ2-1 | - | TRBV4-1 | CASSLARWNNEQFF | TGCGCCAGCAGCCTAGCGCGCTGGAACAATGAGCAGTTCTTC
- | TRBJ2-7 | - | TRBV3-1 | CAGPSTYEQYF | TGTGCCGGCCCCAGTACCTACGAGCAGTACTTC
few | TRBJ1-1 | - | TRBV5-4 | CASSLELLGGLGEAFF | TGTGCCAGCAGCTTGGAATTATTGGGGGGTCTGGGAGAAGCTTTCTTT
- | TRBJ2-2 | - | TRBV5-1 | CASARKNTGELFF | TGCGCCAGCGCGAGGAAAAACACCGGGGAGCTGTTTTTT
- | TRBJ2-1 | TRBD2 | TRBV11-3 | CASSASGYNEQFF | TGTGCCAGCAGTGCTAGCGGATACAATGAGCAGTTCTTC
- | TRBJ2-1 | TRBD2 | TRBV12-3/TRBV12-4 | CASSSVGGSGDYNEQFF | TGTGCCAGCAGTTCCGTAGGGGGTAGCGGGGACTACAATGAGCAGTTCTTC
once | TRBJ2-5 | - | TRBV20-1 | CSAKSPVGRGQETQYF | TGCAGTGCAAAAAGCCCAGTAGGGCGTGGACAAGAGACCCAGTACTTC
few | TRBJ1-4 | TRBD1 | TRBV7-6 | CASSPRQGSNEKLFF | TGTGCCAGCAGCCCCCGACAGGGGAGTAATGAAAAACTGTTTTTT
few | TRBJ2-5 | - | TRBV7-9 | CASSFGLTYPQETQYF | TGTGCCAGCAGCTTCGGACTAACATACCCCCAAGAGACCCAGTACTTC
- | TRBJ2-1 | TRBD1 | TRBV10-3 | CAISRLTGGGYNEQFF | TGTGCCATCAGTAGATTGACAGGGGGCGGCTACAATGAGCAGTTCTTC
- | TRBJ1-5 | - | TRBV19 | CASGDARRAQHF | TGTGCCAGTGGGGACGCCCGACGGGCCCAGCATTTT
many | TRBJ2-5 | TRBD1 | TRBV7-2 | CASSLSGGSETQYF | TGTGCCAGCAGCTTATCAGGGGGAAGTGAGACCCAGTACTTC
- | TRBJ2-1 | TRBD2 | TRBV12-3/TRBV12-4 | CASSLGTSGRDYNEQFF | TGTGCCAGCAGTCTGGGGACTAGCGGGAGGGATTACAATGAGCAGTTCTTC
- | TRBJ2-3 | - | TRBV20-1 | CSAREGTDTQYF | TGCAGTGCTAGAGAGGGAACAGATACGCAGTATTTT
few | TRBJ2-5 | TRBD2 | TRBV11-2 | CASSPTSGVPPDF | TGTGCCAGCAGCCCGACTAGCGGGGTACCACCTGACTTC
many | TRBJ2-3 | - | TRBV5-4 | CASSHNTDTQYF | TGTGCCAGCAGCCACAACACAGATACGCAGTATTTT
- | TRBJ2-5 | - | TRBV2 | CASSYTRSGVETQYF | TGTGCCAGCAGTTATACTAGGAGTGGGGTCGAGACCCAGTACTTC
few | TRBJ2-2 | - | TRBV27 | CASRGGAYTGELFF | TGTGCCAGCAGAGGGGGGGCGTACACCGGGGAGCTGTTTTTT
- | TRBJ2-3 | TRBD2 | TRBV6-4 | CASSDSTRGGMDTQYF | TGTGCCAGCAGTGACTCGACTCGCGGGGGGATGGATACGCAGTATTTT
- | TRBJ2-1 | - | TRBV11-2 | CASSLYQARNEQFF | TGTGCCAGCAGCTTATATCAGGCGAGGAATGAGCAGTTCTTC